The sample holds one count of the clone carrying this T cell receptor beta chain. Authors' data handling: By means of reference gene primer amplification, nucleated cell counts were estimated. The protocol was immunoSEQ multiplex PCR, while the TCRdb copy is restricted to in-frame clones and leaves out a portion. The V and J calls and clone size come from that table; D and trimming were worked out from the DNA. This sample has 150,000 to 200,000 clones; 80% to 90% occur once, and the top ten carry more than 7.5%. The data stem from a study of blood T cell repertoires in COVID-19. The overall study: The samples span acute and convalescent COVID-19 from the United States, Italy and Spain. PBMCs, B-cell-depleted T cells, or T cells provided the cDNA or gDNA that made up the material.

This CDR3 comprises 15 residues. Looked up from germline, CDR1 is SGHAT and CDR2 is FQNNGV. Trimming shortened V by 5 bases and J by 3 bases, and 16 bases separated the two germline ends. The specimen was peripheral blood. This rearrangement joins TRBV11-2 to TRBJ1-1; possible D gene TRBD1, 6 bases. The source of this sequence is a man over 45 with active or convalescent COVID-19. This CDR3 is CASSPGQLMDTEAFF. The CDR3 DNA reads TGTGCCAGCAGCCCAGGACAGCTCATGGACACTGAAGCTTTCTTT.